Listed here is a single TCR beta chain. The entry originates in a study of blood T cell repertoires in COVID-19. As for the study in general: The United States, Italy and Spain were the sources of the acute and convalescent COVID-19 samples.

Original analysis: The authors estimated nucleated cell counts from reference gene primer amplification. TCRdb keeps only in-frame clones here, not all; method: immunoSEQ multiplex PCR. V and J calls and clone size are those listed in that table; D and trimming were worked out from the DNA. The repertoire holds about 160,000 clones, with approximately 80% as singletons. The V segment lost 1 base and the J segment 6 bases; nucleotides outside the gene matches: 4. CDR1 is SSHAT, CDR2 FNYEAQ, per germline (reference sequence). The CDR3 is 15 residues long. The chain joins TRBV7-7 to TRBJ2-3; 10 nucleotides match TRBD1. The specimen was PBMCs or T cells enriched from blood (not recorded which). This clonotype was sampled from a man between 35 and 55 years old who had recovered from COVID-19. The CDR3 loop reads CASSLGTGGSDTQYF. The DNA for the CDR3 is TGTGCCAGCAGCTTAGGGACAGGGGGATCGGATACGCAGTATTTT.